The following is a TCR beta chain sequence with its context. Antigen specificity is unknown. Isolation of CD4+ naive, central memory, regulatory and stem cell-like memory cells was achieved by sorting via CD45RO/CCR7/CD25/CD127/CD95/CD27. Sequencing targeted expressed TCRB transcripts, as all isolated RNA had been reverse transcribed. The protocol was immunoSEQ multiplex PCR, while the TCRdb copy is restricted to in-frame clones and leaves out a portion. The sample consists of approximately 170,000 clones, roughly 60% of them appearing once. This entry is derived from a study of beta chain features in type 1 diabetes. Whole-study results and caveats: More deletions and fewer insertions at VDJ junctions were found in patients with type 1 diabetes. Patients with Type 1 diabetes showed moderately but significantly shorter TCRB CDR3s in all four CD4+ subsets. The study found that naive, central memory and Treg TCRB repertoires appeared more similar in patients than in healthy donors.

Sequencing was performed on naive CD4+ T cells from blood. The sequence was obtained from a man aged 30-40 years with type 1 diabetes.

In nucleotides, the CDR3 is TGCGCCAGCAGCTCGTTAGCGGGGGGACAAGAGACCCAGTACTTC. This encodes CASSSLAGGQETQYF. This chain links TRBV5-1 with TRBJ2-5, with 10 bases aligning to TRBD2. Germline values: CDR1 SGHRS, CDR2 YFSETQ. The CDR3 consists of 15 residues. The V gene end was trimmed by 3 bases and the J gene end by 2 bases; junction bases not matched to a gene: 4.